This paragraph covers one TCR beta chain sequence. Antigen unknown. At sampling all donors were nominally healthy, likely with unrecorded immune exposures. This CDR3 spans 17 amino acids. J was trimmed by 1 base and V by 0 bases; bases with no gene match: 4. CDR1 is SGHDT and CDR2 is YYEEEE in the germline V gene. The source of the sample is a study of cytomegalovirus exposure and HLA in healthy donors. Overall study context: HLA-typed donors were the source of tens of millions of unique TCRs held in an early data release.

A multiplex PCR was run with 60 Vbeta primers and 13 Jbeta primers. Data came from immunoSEQ multiplex PCR; TCRdb stores just in-frame clones and leaves some out. The sample contains more than 95,000 clones, more than 75% of which appear only once. Study-wide results and caveats: No immune exposure information besides CMV serostatus was available. Trimming of TCR beta V- and J-genes showed a link, identified in a later analysis, to a missense DCLRE1C variant.

The source material was PBMCs. The TCR was taken from a woman between 18 and 29 years old in good health and CMV-seropositive. The rearrangement joins TRBV5-6 to TRBJ2-5, with 12 bases that match TRBD2. In DNA, the CDR3 is TGTGCCAGCAGCTTGGGGCCACTAGCGGGGGGCCAAGAGACCCAGTACTTC. Amino acid sequence: CASSLGPLAGGQETQYF.